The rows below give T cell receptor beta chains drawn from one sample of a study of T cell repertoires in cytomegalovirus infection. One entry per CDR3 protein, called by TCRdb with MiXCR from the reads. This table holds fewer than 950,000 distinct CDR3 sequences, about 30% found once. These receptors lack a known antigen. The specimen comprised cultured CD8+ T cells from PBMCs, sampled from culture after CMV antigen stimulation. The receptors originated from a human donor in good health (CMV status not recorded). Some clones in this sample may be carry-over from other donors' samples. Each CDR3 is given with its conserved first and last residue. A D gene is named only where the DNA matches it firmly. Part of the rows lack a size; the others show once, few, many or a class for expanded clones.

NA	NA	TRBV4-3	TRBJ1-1	CASSPRGGVNTEAFF	TGCGCCAGCAGCCCCAGGGGAGGGGTCAACACTGAAGCTTTCTTT
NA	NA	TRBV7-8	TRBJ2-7	CASSLETATSYEQYF	TGTGCCAGCAGCTTAGAGACAGCCACCTCCTACGAGCAGTACTTC
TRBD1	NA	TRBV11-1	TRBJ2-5	CASSFGQGGDQETQYF	TGTGCCAGCAGCTTCGGACAGGGTGGGGACCAAGAGACCCAGTACTTC
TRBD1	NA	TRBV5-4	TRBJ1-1	CASSSPQDRANTEAFF	TGTGCCAGCAGCTCCCCGCAGGACAGGGCGAACACTGAAGCTTTCTTT
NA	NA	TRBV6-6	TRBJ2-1	CASSYSSHEQFF	TGTGCCAGCAGTTACTCAAGTCATGAGCAGTTCTTC
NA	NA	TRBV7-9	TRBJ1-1	CASSFRRAGITEAFF	TGTGCCAGCAGCTTTAGGAGGGCAGGGATCACTGAAGCTTTCTTT
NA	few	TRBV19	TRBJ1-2	CASSAGTAFFYGYTF	TGTGCCAGTAGCGCCGGGACGGCGTTTTTTTATGGCTACACCTTC
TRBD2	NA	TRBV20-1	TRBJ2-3	CSASRTSGGPYTDTQYF	TGCAGTGCTTCTCGGACTAGCGGGGGGCCTTACACAGATACGCAGTATTTT
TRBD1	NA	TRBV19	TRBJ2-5	CASSIGGQYQETQYF	TGTGCCAGTAGTATAGGGGGACAGTATCAAGAGACCCAGTACTTC
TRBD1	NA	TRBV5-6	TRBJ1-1	CASSFPGDRLEAFF	TGTGCCAGCAGCTTCCCTGGGGACAGGCTGGAAGCTTTCTTT
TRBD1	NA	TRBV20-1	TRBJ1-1	CSARDQTGAGTEAFF	TGCAGTGCTAGAGATCAGACAGGGGCCGGAACTGAAGCTTTCTTT
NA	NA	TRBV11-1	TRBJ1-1	CASSLEGSTNTEAFF	TGTGCCAGCAGCTTAGAGGGGTCTACGAACACTGAAGCTTTCTTT
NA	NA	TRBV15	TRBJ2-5	CATSRPQETQYF	TGTGCCACCAGCAGGCCCCAAGAGACCCAGTACTTC
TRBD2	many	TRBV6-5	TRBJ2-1	CASSGGGLHEQFF	TGTGCCAGCAGTGGCGGGGGTCTCCATGAGCAGTTCTTC
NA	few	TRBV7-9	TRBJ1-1	CASSLAGAHTEAFF	TGTGCCAGCAGCTTAGCAGGGGCGCACACTGAAGCTTTCTTT
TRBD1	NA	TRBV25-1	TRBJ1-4	CASQTGSFEKLFF	TGTGCCAGTCAGACAGGGAGCTTTGAAAAACTGTTTTTT
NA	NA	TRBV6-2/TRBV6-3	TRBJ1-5	CASSYWPPGNQPQHF	TGTGCCAGCAGTTACTGGCCCCCCGGCAATCAGCCCCAGCATTTT
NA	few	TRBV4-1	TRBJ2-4	CASSQEGHFGNIQYF	TGCGCCAGCAGCCAAGAGGGACACTTTGGAAACATTCAGTACTTC
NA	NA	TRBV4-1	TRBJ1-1	CASSQGYREGTEAFF	TGCGCCAGCAGCCAAGGGTACAGGGAAGGAACTGAAGCTTTCTTT
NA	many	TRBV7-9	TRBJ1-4	CASSLGRATNEKLFF	TGTGCCAGCAGCTTGGGCAGAGCAACTAATGAAAAACTGTTTTTT
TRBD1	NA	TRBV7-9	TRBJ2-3	CASTLDRADTQYF	TGTGCCAGCACGTTAGACAGGGCAGATACGCAGTATTTT
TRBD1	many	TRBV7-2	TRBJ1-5	CASSPLPGQGARIEGAQPQHF	TGTGCCAGCAGCCCACTCCCGGGACAGGGGGCGCGAATAGAAGGGGCTCAGCCCCAGCATTTT
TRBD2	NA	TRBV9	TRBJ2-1	CASSSRLAGGSVYNEQFF	TGTGCCAGCAGCTCCCGACTAGCGGGGGGGTCAGTCTACAATGAGCAGTTCTTC
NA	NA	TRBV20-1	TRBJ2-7	CSAKRDFEQYF	TGCAGTGCCAAACGGGACTTCGAGCAGTACTTC
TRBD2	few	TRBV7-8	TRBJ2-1	CASSWRGGGYNEQFF	TGTGCCAGCAGCTGGCGGGGGGGCGGTTACAATGAGCAGTTCTTC
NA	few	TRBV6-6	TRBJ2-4	CASSYPTPIQYF	TGTGCCAGCAGTTACCCCACCCCCATTCAGTACTTC
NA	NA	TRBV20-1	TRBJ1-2	CSARDKARPLYGYTF	TGCAGTGCTAGAGATAAGGCTCGGCCCCTCTATGGCTACACCTTC
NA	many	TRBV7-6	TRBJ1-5	CASSLLASRDQPQHF	TGTGCCAGCAGCTTACTTGCGTCCAGGGATCAGCCCCAGCATTTT
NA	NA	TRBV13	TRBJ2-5	CASSLGGREETQYF	TGTGCCAGCAGCTTAGGAGGGCGGGAAGAGACCCAGTACTTC
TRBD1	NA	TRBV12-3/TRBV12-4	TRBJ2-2	CASSLVLRGRGTGELFF	TGTGCCAGCAGTTTAGTACTCAGGGGGCGAGGTACCGGGGAGCTGTTTTTT
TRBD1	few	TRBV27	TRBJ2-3	CASRAGTGPDTQYF	TGTGCCAGCAGGGCCGGGACAGGGCCAGATACGCAGTATTTT
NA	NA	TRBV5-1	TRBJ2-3	CASSLEMEADTQYF	TGCGCCAGCAGCTTAGAAATGGAGGCAGATACGCAGTATTTT
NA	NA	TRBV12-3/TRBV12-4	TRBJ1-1	CASGYKETEAFF	TGTGCCAGCGGCTACAAGGAGACTGAAGCTTTCTTT
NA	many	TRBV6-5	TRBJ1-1	CASSYQGLNTEAFF	TGTGCCAGCAGTTATCAGGGGCTGAACACTGAAGCTTTCTTT
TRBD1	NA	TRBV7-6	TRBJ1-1	CASRPDRANTEAFF	TGTGCCAGTAGGCCAGACAGGGCCAACACTGAAGCTTTCTTT
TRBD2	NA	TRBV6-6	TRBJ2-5	CANSYGQGRAGGETQYF	TGTGCCAACAGTTACGGGCAGGGTAGAGCGGGGGGAGAGACCCAGTACTTC
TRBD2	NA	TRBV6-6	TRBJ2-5	CASSYRGLGAKETQYF	TGTGCCAGCAGTTACCGGGGACTAGGGGCTAAAGAGACCCAGTACTTC
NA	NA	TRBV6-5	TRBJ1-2	CASSYSTGDGYGYTF	TGTGCCAGCAGTTACTCGACTGGTGACGGCTATGGCTACACCTTC
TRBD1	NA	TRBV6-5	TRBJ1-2	CASSYSRGRDYGYTF	TGTGCCAGCAGTTACTCAAGGGGGCGCGACTATGGCTACACCTTC
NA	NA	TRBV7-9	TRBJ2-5	CASSLGGGGTQYF	TGTGCCAGCAGCTTAGGCGGGGGCGGGACCCAGTACTTC
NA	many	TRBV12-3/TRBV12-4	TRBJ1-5	CASSTDSYQPQHF	TGTGCCAGCAGTACGGACAGCTATCAGCCCCAGCATTTT
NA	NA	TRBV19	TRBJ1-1	CASSFDNGNTEAFF	TGTGCCAGTAGTTTCGATAACGGGAACACTGAAGCTTTCTTT
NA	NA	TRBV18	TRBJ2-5	CASSLLREPKQETQYF	TGTGCCAGCTCACTCCTTCGGGAACCTAAACAAGAGACCCAGTACTTC
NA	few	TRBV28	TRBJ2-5	CASRSMWGAFRETQYF	TGTGCCAGCCGGTCGATGTGGGGGGCTTTCCGGGAGACCCAGTACTTC
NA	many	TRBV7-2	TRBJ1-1	CASSFGPDEAFF	TGTGCCAGCAGCTTCGGTCCTGATGAAGCTTTCTTT
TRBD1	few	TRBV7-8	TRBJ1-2	CASSSGGVGGYTF	TGTGCCAGCAGCTCAGGGGGCGTAGGTGGCTACACCTTC
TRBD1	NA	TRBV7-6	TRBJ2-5	CASSLVRRTGEETQYF	TGTGCCAGCAGCTTAGTTCGTAGGACAGGGGAAGAGACCCAGTACTTC
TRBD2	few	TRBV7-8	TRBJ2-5	CASSLLATSYQETQYF	TGTGCCAGCAGCCTACTAGCGACCTCGTACCAAGAGACCCAGTACTTC
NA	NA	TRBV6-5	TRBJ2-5	CASSYSHPRQSQETQYF	TGTGCCAGCAGTTACTCCCATCCCCGACAGAGTCAAGAGACCCAGTACTTC
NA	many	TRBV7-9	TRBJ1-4	CASSPRGGGKLFF	TGTGCCAGCAGCCCAAGAGGAGGCGGAAAACTGTTTTTT
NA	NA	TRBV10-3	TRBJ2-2	CAISESWQNTGELFF	TGTGCCATCAGTGAGTCTTGGCAAAACACCGGGGAGCTGTTTTTT
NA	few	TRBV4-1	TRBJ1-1	CASSQDSTVKAFF	TGCGCCAGCAGCCAAGACTCGACAGTTAAAGCTTTCTTT
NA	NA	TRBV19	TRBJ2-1	CASSIVRATSYNEQFF	TGTGCCAGTAGTATAGTCCGCGCGACCTCCTACAATGAGCAGTTCTTC
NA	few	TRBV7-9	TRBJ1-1	CASSLSQTSMNTEAFF	TGTGCCAGCAGCTTGAGTCAGACAAGTATGAACACTGAAGCTTTCTTT
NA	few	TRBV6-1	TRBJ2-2	CASSRDRNTGELFF	TGTGCCAGCAGTCGGGATCGTAACACCGGGGAGCTGTTTTTT
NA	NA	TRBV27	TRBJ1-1	CASSLSTPPNTEAFF	TGTGCCAGCAGTTTATCGACCCCCCCGAACACTGAAGCTTTCTTT